The TCR beta chain under discussion was sequenced for a study of cytomegalovirus exposure and HLA in healthy donors. Study at large: From about 180 million T cells, an earlier analysis saw 117 million unique TCR beta sequences. Study-level findings and limits: The study flagged some 170 TCR beta chains as cytomegalovirus-associated. TCR beta chain V- and J-gene trimming was linked, in a later analysis, to a missense variant in DCLRE1C.

This PCR relied on a set of 60 Vbeta primers and 13 Jbeta primers. Sequencing was performed with immunoSEQ multiplex PCR; in TCRdb, only in-frame clones are kept and a portion is missing. The sample has about 130,000 clones; approximately 75% are singletons. In this sample, this clone turned up a few times. The antigen is unknown. Material: PBMCs. This receptor was taken from a man between 25 and 39 years old in good health and CMV-seronegative.

The CDR3 loop reads CAISEGAGRDYGYTF. CDR3 nucleotide sequence: TGTGCCATCAGTGAGGGAGCGGGGCGCGACTATGGCTACACCTTC. The chain recombines TRBV10-3 with TRBJ1-2; D perhaps matches TRBD1 (5 bases). V was clipped by 2 bases and J by 3 bases, with 13 bases between them. Germline V gene data show CDR1 as ENHRY and CDR2 as SYGVKD. The CDR3 contains 15 residues.